These 29 T cell receptor beta chains share one sample of origin, sequenced in a study of shared clonotypes between healthy human individuals. Libraries were prepared by immunoSEQ multiplex PCR; TCRdb keeps only in-frame clonotypes and omits some of them. The sample has roughly 2,500,000 clones, approximately 93% seen once; the top ten hold about 0.38%. Sequences were obtained from naive CD4+ T cells from PBMCs. As for subset: CD45RA+ positively selected. The receptor source for this set is a man younger than 30 in good health. Some clones in this sample may be carry-over from other donors' samples.

This CDR3 reads CASSLSDNSPLHF. CDR3 sequence (DNA): TGTGCCAGCAGCCTTTCGGATAATTCACCCCTCCACTTT. The chain is built from TRBV9 and TRBJ1-6; D ambiguous. This CDR3 is built from 13 residues. Trimming stripped 4 bases from V and 5 bases from J, with 7 bases between. CDR1 and CDR2 (germline): SGDLS, YYNGEE.

V and J are TRBV11-2 and TRBJ2-1; maybe TRBD2 (6 bases). This CDR3 has 15 amino acids. With 5 bases removed from V and 4 bases from J, the gap between germline ends came to 15 bases. In germline, CDR1 is SGHAT, CDR2 FQNNGV. The CDR3 DNA follows: TGTGCCAGCAGCCAGCAGGTCGGGGGTTACAATGAGCAGTTCTTC. This gives the protein CASSQQVGGYNEQFF. The variable domain in full, with the rest retrieved from reference TRBV11-2 and TRBJ2-1, is EAGVAQSPRYKIIEKRQSVAFWCNPISGHATLYWYQQILGQGPKLLIQFQNNGVVDDSQLPKDRFSAERLKGVDSTLKIQPAKLEDSAVYLCASSQQVGGYNEQFFGPGTRLTVL.

As regards this clone: This sample also contains other DNA sequences that code for the same CDR3. The chain couples TRBV18 to TRBJ1-5; 8 bases agree with TRBD1. Germline-derived CDR1 and CDR2 are KGHSH and LQKENI. The ends lost 3 bases at V and 2 bases at J; junction bases unmatched: 6. The length of the CDR3 is 16 residues. This CDR3 is CASSPPGQGGNQPQHF. CDR3 DNA sequence: TGTGCCAGCTCACCCCCCGGACAGGGTGGCAATCAGCCCCAGCATTTT.

This clone has only a few counts. The V gene is TRBV28, the J gene TRBJ1-2, with 8 bases aligning to TRBD1. Germline CDR1 is MDHEN and CDR2 is SYDVKM. This CDR3 comprises 12 residues. J was trimmed by 10 bases and V by 6 bases; bases with no gene match: 7. The CDR3, as DNA: TGTGCCAGCAGCGACAGGGGTGTGCTCTACACCTTC. Translated, it gives CASSDRGVLYTF.

V is TRBV2 and J is TRBJ2-1, with TRBD1 as a possible D gene (5 bases). CDR1 and CDR2 (germline): SNHLY, FYNNEI. V lost 10 bases and J lost 7, with 11 bases in between. This CDR3 region has 11 residues. The CDR3 sequence: CAIKQENEQFF. CDR3 coding DNA: TGTGCCATCAAACAGGAGAATGAGCAGTTCTTC.

The CDR3 DNA reads TGCGCCAGCAGGCTCTTTCAAGAGACCCAGTACTTC. Protein product: CASRLFQETQYF. The chain uses TRBV5-1 and TRBJ2-5; D is uncertain. Trimming left V 5 bases short and J 2 bases short, with 7 bases between. This CDR3 comprises 12 residues. Germline loops: CDR1 SGHRS, CDR2 YFSETQ.

The genes are TRBV9 and TRBJ2-3; the D gene is possibly TRBD1 (5 bases). V was shortened by 0 bases and J by 2 bases, with 16 bases between the two germline ends. The length of the CDR3 is 17 residues. The germline V gene has CDR1 SGDLS and CDR2 YYNGEE. CDR3 in amino acids: CASSVGVDTKLTDTQYF. The DNA of the CDR3 is TGTGCCAGCAGCGTAGGAGTGGACACGAAACTCACAGATACGCAGTATTTT.

The J gene is TRBJ1-5, the V gene TRBV6-1; D not certain. CDR1 and CDR2 (germline): MNHNS, SASEGT. V lost 2 bases to trimming and J lost 6 bases, with 20 bases between them. This CDR3 is built from 17 residues. The CDR3 protein is CASSELGPTVGGQPQHF. The DNA for the CDR3 is TGTGCCAGCAGTGAATTGGGTCCGACCGTGGGTGGTCAGCCCCAGCATTTT.

Note on this clone: Other DNA sequences in the same sample also yield this CDR3. For the CDR3, the DNA is TGTGCCAGCAGCTTACGTCAGGGGGCCTACGAGCAGTACTTC. It codes for CASSLRQGAYEQYF. The V and J genes are TRBV5-4 and TRBJ2-7, with 7 nucleotides matching TRBD1. The CDR3 is 14 residues long. Germline CDR1 reads SGHNT; CDR2 reads YYREEE (reference sequence). V shed 2 bases, J shed 2 bases, and the junction held 4 bases outside the gene matches.

The chain links TRBV5-1 to TRBJ2-4; D is possibly TRBD1 (5 bases). V lost 4 bases and J 2 bases, leaving 16 bases between the germline ends. The germline V gene has CDR1 SGHRS and CDR2 YFSETQ. This CDR3 spans 16 amino acids. CDR3 sequence: CASSRGLESPKNIQYF. The CDR3 region has the DNA TGCGCCAGCAGCAGGGGTCTAGAGAGCCCCAAAAACATTCAGTACTTC.

This chain links TRBV10-3 with TRBJ1-1, with a weak D call TRBD1 (6 bases). Germline V CDR1 and CDR2: ENHRY, SYGVKD. V was shortened by 5 bases and J by 2 bases, with 12 bases between the two germline ends. This CDR3 is built from 14 residues. The CDR3 sequence is CAISRLQGNTEAFF. In nucleotides, the CDR3 is TGTGCCATCAGTAGATTACAGGGTAACACTGAAGCTTTCTTT.

The gene calls are TRBV5-1 and TRBJ2-3; D is perhaps TRBD2 (5 bases). The V gene lost 7 bases and the J gene lost 2 bases, with 8 bases spanning the gap. This CDR3 contains 12 residues. The germline gives CDR1 SGHRS, CDR2 YFSETQ. This chain's CDR3 is CASGLNTDTQYF. Here the CDR3 DNA reads TGCGCCAGCGGACTGAACACAGATACGCAGTATTTT.

The rearrangement links TRBV4-1 to TRBJ1-1; TRBD1 agrees at 11 bases. The germline gives CDR1 MGHRA, CDR2 YSYEKL. There are 16 residues in the CDR3. With 1 base clipped from V and 4 bases from J, the junction kept 5 bases outside the gene matches. CDR3 nucleotides: TGCGCCAGCAGCCAAGGGACAGGGGGCAGCGTCACTGAAGCTTTCTTT. It translates to CASSQGTGGSVTEAFF.

The chain couples TRBV28 to TRBJ1-1; D gene unclear. Looked up from germline, CDR1 is MDHEN and CDR2 is SYDVKM. The ends were cut back, 4 bases at V and 8 bases at J, with 11 bases in the middle. The CDR3 totals 12 residues. The CDR3, as DNA: TGTGCCAGCAGTTCCGGGAGCAGGGAAGCTTTCTTT. Amino acids: CASSSGSREAFF.

The count of this clone is one. This chain joins TRBV5-6 and TRBJ2-2; possibly TRBD2 for D (6 bases). Germline CDR1 is SGHDT and CDR2 is YYEEEE. Trimming cost V 4 bases and J 3 bases, with 16 bases left between them. This CDR3 region has 16 residues. The DNA for the CDR3 is TGTGCCAGCAGCACCTGGGCCTGGAGGGACACCGGGGAGCTGTTTTTT. The encoded protein is CASSTWAWRDTGELFF.

The chain is built from TRBV6-1 and TRBJ1-3; D remains unclear. The CDR3 totals 16 residues. V shed 0 bases and J shed 0 bases, with 9 bases lying between them. Germline V gene lookup returns CDR1 MNHNS and CDR2 SASEGT. This CDR3 reads CASSEALVNSGNTIYF. DNA for the CDR3: TGTGCCAGCAGTGAAGCTTTAGTCAACTCTGGAAACACCATATATTTT.

V usage is TRBV2 and J usage is TRBJ2-3, with 10 bases that match TRBD2. V lost 8 bases and J lost 8; bases outside the gene matches: 16. The CDR3 runs to 16 residues. Germline lookup yields CDR1 SNHLY and CDR2 FYNNEI. CDR3 in DNA: TGTGCCAGCCTATCCGGGACTAGCGCCGGGGGCGGTACGCAGTATTTT. Translation: CASLSGTSAGGGTQYF.

This chain joins TRBV2 and TRBJ2-3, with 10 bases aligning to TRBD1. V gave up 5 bases and J gave up 5 bases; unmatched junction bases: 10. The length of the CDR3 is 16 residues. In germline, CDR1 is SNHLY, CDR2 FYNNEI. CDR3 sequence: CASSLFRQGARDTQYF. CDR3 in DNA: TGTGCCAGCAGTTTATTCAGACAGGGGGCGCGAGATACGCAGTATTTT.

Only a few counts were recorded for this clone. The chain combines TRBV4-2 with TRBJ2-7, with 9 bases lining up with TRBD2. Per the germline V gene, CDR1 is LGHNA and CDR2 is YNFKEQ. This CDR3 spans 14 amino acids. The trim removed 4 bases at V and 5 bases at J, leaving 6 bases unmatched. The CDR3 nucleotides read TGTGCCAGCAGCCGCCTAGCGGGATTCGACGAGCAGTACTTC. Protein: CASSRLAGFDEQYF.

In its sample, this clone was seen once. The same CDR3 can be traced to other DNA sequences in this sample. The chain combines TRBV18 with TRBJ2-7, with D unresolved. V gave up 1 base and J gave up 1 base, with 5 bases separating them. This CDR3 has 13 residues. The germline CDR1 and CDR2 sequences are KGHSH and LQKENI. The CDR3 here is CASSPRDSYEQYF. CDR3 DNA: TGTGCCAGCTCACCACGAGATTCCTACGAGCAGTACTTC.

With respect to this clone: Other nucleotide sequences from this sample produce the same CDR3. The CDR3 protein is CSVGQGTDTQYF. In nucleotides, the CDR3 is TGCAGCGTTGGTCAGGGCACAGATACGCAGTATTTT. The chain couples TRBV29-1 to TRBJ2-3; no reliable D call. This CDR3 is 12 amino acids long. Trimming pared 4 bases from V and 1 base from J, leaving 6 bases between. Germline V lookup: CDR1 SQVTM, CDR2 ANQGSEA.

This clone has only one observation. The rearrangement joins TRBV6-6 to TRBJ2-7; 7 nucleotides match TRBD2. Trimming cost V 7 bases and J 3 bases; bases outside gene matches: 6. Germline V gene sequence: CDR1 MNHNY, CDR2 SVGAGI (reference sequence). CDR3 length equals 13 residues. The CDR3 reads CASNTGTIYEQYF. Written as DNA, the CDR3 is TGTGCCAGCAATACCGGGACTATCTACGAGCAGTACTTC.

Concerning this clone itself: The junction does not match germline at one end; this may be a read error. This chain connects TRBV2 to TRBJ2-7; D is perhaps TRBD2 (6 bases). The CDR3 extends over 14 amino acids. Germline V gene lookup returns CDR1 SNHLY and CDR2 FYNNEI. The CDR3, as DNA: TGTGCCAGCAGGGAAGAAACGGGGGCCTACGAGCAGTACTTC. The encoded protein is CASREETGAYEQYF.

The chain couples TRBV19 to TRBJ2-2; no definite D call. The germline V gene encodes CDR1 LNHDA and CDR2 SQIVND (reference sequence). With 7 bases removed from V and 2 bases from J, the gap between germline ends came to 2 bases. The CDR3 is 11 amino acids. The CDR3: CASTNTGELFF. The CDR3 nucleotides read TGTGCCAGTACCAACACCGGGGAGCTGTTTTTT.

This clone occurred once. The V call is TRBV28, the J call TRBJ2-5, with D maybe TRBD2 (7 bases). The germline V and J ends were trimmed by 6 bases and 6 bases, with 14 bases remaining between them. Germline CDR1 is MDHEN and CDR2 is SYDVKM. The CDR3 is 13 residues long. The CDR3 DNA sequence: TGTGCCAGCAGATCCGGGGGGCCCAAGACCCAGTACTTC. The encoded protein is CASRSGGPKTQYF.

The V and J genes are TRBV9 and TRBJ2-5, with D tentatively TRBD1 (8 bases). Germline assignment: CDR1 SGDLS and CDR2 YYNGEE. The CDR3 sequence is 15 residues long. V was cut by 0 bases and J by 7 bases, with 16 bases left in between. In DNA form, the CDR3 reads TGTGCCAGCAGCGTAGATTCTAGCGGACAGGGGACCCAGTACTTC. Translating it yields CASSVDSSGQGTQYF.

The rearrangement uses TRBV29-1 and TRBJ1-2; D is unclear. CDR1 is SQVTM, CDR2 ANQGSEA, per germline. V was cut by 7 bases and J by 0 bases, with 12 bases left in between. The CDR3 runs 13 residues. CDR3 nucleotides: TGCAGCGCTATGTCCATGACTAACTATGGCTACACCTTC. Amino acid sequence: CSAMSMTNYGYTF.

The chain links TRBV28 to TRBJ2-2, with a tentative D call TRBD2 (6 bases). Germline V gene sequence: CDR1 MDHEN, CDR2 SYDVKM. The CDR3 is made up of 13 amino acids. V lost 8 bases and J 1 base, leaving 8 bases between the germline ends. CDR3 region: CASWGGNTGELFF. The CDR3 nucleotides read TGTGCCAGCTGGGGAGGGAACACCGGGGAGCTGTTTTTT.

The J gene is TRBJ2-2, the V gene TRBV5-1; D could derive from TRBD1 or TRBD2 (5 bases each). This CDR3 spans 17 amino acids. CDR1 and CDR2 from the germline V gene are SGHRS and YFSETQ. Trimming cost V 0 bases and J 4 bases, with 16 bases left between them. The CDR3 sequence: CASSLAPGAQSTGELFF. CDR3 sequence (DNA): TGCGCCAGCAGCTTGGCGCCCGGGGCGCAGAGCACCGGGGAGCTGTTTTTT.